The 29 T cell receptor beta chains below all came from one sample that was sequenced in a study of graft-versus-host responses after intestinal transplantation. The authors seeded about 200,000 CFSE-labeled responder cells together with about 200,000 irradiated stimulator cells tagged with violet dye. Using immunoSEQ multiplex PCR, the repertoire was profiled, and TCRdb retains in-frame clones only, with some absent. The table shows about 4,900 clones, with over 20% occurring only once. This specimen consisted of alloreactive CD8+ T cells from a mixed lymphocyte reaction culture, obtained before intestinal transplant. As to subset: CFSE-low proliferating T cells sorted from approximately 6-day pre-transplant mixed lymphocyte reaction (GvH or HvG direction). The receptors here all came from a human patient who received an intestinal transplant.

The gene calls are TRBV7-6 and TRBJ1-5, with unresolved D. This CDR3 has 14 amino acids. Germline V CDR1 and CDR2: SGHVS, FNYEAQ. Trimming shortened V by 7 bases and J by 6 bases, and 16 bases separated the two germline ends. The CDR3 region is CASTQDRGSQPQHF. CDR3 nucleotide sequence: TGTGCCAGCACCCAAGACCGGGGAAGTCAGCCCCAGCATTTT.

Only a few counts were recorded for this clone. The chain has TRBV6-5 and TRBJ2-2, with D unresolved. There are 15 residues in the CDR3. Trimming took off 0 bases at V and 2 bases at J, with 7 bases between the two ends. The germline gives CDR1 MNHEY, CDR2 SVGAGI. The CDR3 DNA follows: TGTGCCAGCAGTTACTCGACTCGTAACACCGGGGAGCTGTTTTTT. Translated: CASSYSTRNTGELFF.

The rearrangement links TRBV4-1 to TRBJ2-7; TRBD1 agrees at 9 bases. The ends lost 4 bases at V and 2 bases at J; junction bases unmatched: 3. In germline, CDR1 is MGHRA, CDR2 YSYEKL. CDR3 length equals 14 residues. The CDR3 loop reads CASSRTGEAYEQYF. As DNA, the CDR3 is TGCGCCAGCAGCCGGACAGGGGAAGCCTACGAGCAGTACTTC.

The rearrangement joins TRBV4-2 to TRBJ2-1; the D is unclear. The CDR3 has 13 amino acids. V was shortened by 1 base and J by 6 bases, with 7 bases between the two germline ends. Germline V lookup: CDR1 LGHNA, CDR2 YNFKEQ. DNA of the CDR3: TGTGCCAGCAGCCAAGGGCTTGCCAATGAGCAGTTCTTC. This gives the protein CASSQGLANEQFF.

The chain links TRBV5-1 to TRBJ2-3; perhaps TRBD2 as D (5 bases). The CDR3 is made up of 13 amino acids. Germline assignment: CDR1 SGHRS and CDR2 YFSETQ. Trimming pared 4 bases from V and 7 bases from J, leaving 13 bases between. CDR3 in DNA: TGCGCCAGCAGCCCCGTCCTCGGGAATACGCAGTATTTT. Its translation: CASSPVLGNTQYF.

The rearrangement links TRBV27 to TRBJ2-1, with a weak D call TRBD2 (6 bases). The CDR3 has 19 residues. Trimming took off 1 base at V and 5 bases at J, with 24 bases between the two ends. CDR1 and CDR2 from the germline V gene are MNHEY and SMNVEV (reference sequence). The CDR3 nucleotides read TGTGCCAGCAGTTTATTTCAATTGTCGGAGGGAGGTATACACAATGAGCAGTTCTTC. It yields the protein CASSLFQLSEGGIHNEQFF.

This clone is deemed large. The genes are TRBV7-9 and TRBJ2-7, with a possible D match to TRBD1 (6 bases). Germline CDR1 is SEHNR and CDR2 is FQNEAQ (reference sequence). The germline V and J ends were trimmed by 3 bases and 4 bases, with 13 bases remaining between them. There are 14 residues in the CDR3. This CDR3 reads CASSFSTGPYEQYF. CDR3 coding DNA: TGTGCCAGCAGCTTTTCGACAGGACCGTACGAGCAGTACTTC. Combining the CDR3 with reference TRBV7-9 and TRBJ2-7 gives the whole variable domain DTGVSQNPRHKITKRGQNVTFRCDPISEHNRLYWYRQTLGQGPEFLTYFQNEAQLEKSRLLSDRFSAERPKGSFSTLEIQRTEQGDSAMYLCASSFSTGPYEQYFGPGTRLTVT.

CDR3 protein: CASTQTAGGVYGYTF. The CDR3 DNA reads as TGTGCCAGCACCCAAACGGCCGGGGGTGTCTATGGCTACACCTTC. The chain has TRBV6-6 and TRBJ1-2; possible D gene TRBD1, 5 bases. Germline V gene lookup returns CDR1 MNHNY and CDR2 SVGAGI (reference sequence). Trimming removed 7 bases from V and 4 bases from J, with 19 bases in between. The CDR3 is 15 amino acids.

There are a few counts of this clone. CDR3 bases: TGTGCCAGCAGCCCCGGACAGGTTTTAATCTACGAGCAGTACTTC. Its protein product is CASSPGQVLIYEQYF. The V and J genes are TRBV2 and TRBJ2-7; 7 nucleotides match TRBD1. Germline loops: CDR1 SNHLY, CDR2 FYNNEI. V lost 6 bases and J lost 3; bases outside the gene matches: 11. CDR3 length: 15 amino acids.

The V call is TRBV18, the J call TRBJ2-5, with 7 bases identical to TRBD2. This CDR3 region has 19 residues. V trimming: 1 base; J trimming: 2 bases; junction bases outside the gene matches: 16. CDR1 KGHSH and CDR2 LQKENI come from the germline V gene. Here the CDR3 DNA reads TGTGCCAGCTCACCACTGAGAAGGGTTAGGCTAGCGGCTCAAGAGACCCAGTACTTC. It yields the protein CASSPLRRVRLAAQETQYF.

J is TRBJ1-1 and V is TRBV4-3, with TRBD1 matching 7 bases. Germline assignment: CDR1 LGHNA and CDR2 YSLEER. Trimming cost V 0 bases and J 11 bases; bases outside gene matches: 9. This CDR3 has 14 amino acids. The DNA for the CDR3 is TGCGCCAGCAGCCAAGAGGACAGGACCTTTGGGGCTTTCTTT. It translates to CASSQEDRTFGAFF.

This chain connects TRBV27 to TRBJ2-1; possible D gene TRBD2, 6 bases. Germline V gene sequence: CDR1 MNHEY, CDR2 SMNVEV (reference sequence). Between the trimmed V and J ends, which lost 8 bases and 1 base, there was a span of 15 bases. The CDR3 consists of 15 residues. For the CDR3, the DNA is TGTGCCAGCGGACGTACTAGCCCTTCCTACAATGAGCAGTTCTTC. The encoded protein is CASGRTSPSYNEQFF.

The chain links TRBV5-1 to TRBJ2-7, with D unclear. This CDR3 is 15 amino acids long. CDR1 and CDR2 from the germline V gene are SGHRS and YFSETQ. V lost 4 bases and J lost 5, with 19 bases in between. The DNA of the CDR3 is TGCGCCAGCAGCCTTTCGCAGCTTTATGAGGACGAGCAGTACTTC. Encoded protein: CASSLSQLYEDEQYF.

This clone was observed a handful of times. Given a much more abundant clone one base away, this may be a read error. The chain uses TRBV11-1 and TRBJ1-1; tentatively, D is TRBD1 (5 bases). The CDR3 has 16 amino acids. The germline V and J ends were trimmed by 4 bases and 8 bases, with 23 bases remaining between them. Germline V lookup: CDR1 SGHAT, CDR2 FQDESV (reference sequence). CDR3 loop: CASSSNYARQWEEAFF. The CDR3 bases are TGTGCCAGCAGCTCCAATTACGCTCGACAGTGGGAAGAAGCTTTCTTT.

V usage is TRBV7-2 and J usage is TRBJ2-7; D perhaps matches TRBD2 (6 bases). The V and J ends lost 8 bases and 1 base respectively, with 15 bases between them. The V gene's germline CDR1 is SGHTA and CDR2 FQGNSA. This CDR3 is 14 amino acids long. CDR3 amino acids: CASQDQGLSYEQYF. The DNA of the CDR3 is TGTGCCAGCCAAGATCAGGGACTTTCCTACGAGCAGTACTTC.

This clone was seen more than once but under ten times. The genes are TRBV5-1 and TRBJ1-1, with D hard to call. CDR1 SGHRS and CDR2 YFSETQ come from the germline V gene. The CDR3 is 15 residues long. Trimming stripped 0 bases from V and 3 bases from J, with 12 bases between. The CDR3 sequence: CASSLVRAGDTEAFF. CDR3 bases: TGCGCCAGCAGCTTGGTGAGGGCAGGTGACACTGAAGCTTTCTTT.

V and J are TRBV6-5 and TRBJ1-2; D gene uncertain. The ends were cut back, 3 bases at V and 4 bases at J, with 15 bases in the middle. Germline V gene data show CDR1 as MNHEY and CDR2 as SVGAGI. This CDR3 region has 15 residues. Here the CDR3 reads CASSYRANSSYGYTF. CDR3 bases: TGTGCCAGCAGTTATCGCGCTAACTCTAGCTATGGCTACACCTTC.

The gene calls are TRBV9 and TRBJ1-4, with D maybe TRBD1 (6 bases). The V end lost 7 bases, the J end lost 6 bases, and 16 bases lay between the germline ends. CDR3 length: 14 residues. Germline V lookup: CDR1 SGDLS, CDR2 YYNGEE. CDR3 nucleotide sequence: TGTGCCAGCGCGTCCGGGGGCTTGTATGAAAAACTGTTTTTT. It specifies CASASGGLYEKLFF.

In this sample, this clone turned up once. The chain recombines TRBV5-4 with TRBJ1-2; D is perhaps TRBD1 (5 bases). Germline V gene sequence: CDR1 SGHNT, CDR2 YYREEE (reference sequence). The CDR3 loop spans 16 amino acids. Trimming removed 6 bases at V and 4 bases at J, with 22 bases between. In nucleotides, the CDR3 is TGTGCCAGCACGGTGGACATACCAGGAAAGACCTATGGCTACACCTTC. Its protein is CASTVDIPGKTYGYTF.

This chain connects TRBV6-5 to TRBJ2-1; the match to TRBD2 covers 8 bases. Germline CDR1 reads MNHEY; CDR2 reads SVGAGI. Trimming took 2 bases from V and 6 from J; bases not matched to a gene: 9. This CDR3 has 16 residues. The CDR3 nucleotides are TGTGCCAGCAGTTACGCGGGAGGTTTAATTATCAATGAGCAGTTCTTC. Translated, it gives CASSYAGGLIINEQFF.

This clone was seen a few times. The rearrangement joins TRBV11-3 to TRBJ2-7; TRBD2 might be the D (7 bases). Germline values: CDR1 SGHNT, CDR2 YENEEA. With 5 bases removed from V and 9 bases from J, the gap between germline ends came to 17 bases. The CDR3 spans 13 residues. Written as DNA, the CDR3 is TGTGCCAGCAGCGTGTCGTGGGGGGGGGCGCAGTACTTC. It translates to CASSVSWGGAQYF.

This clone was seen only a few times. V gene TRBV6-5 combines with J gene TRBJ2-5; 11 bases match TRBD1. The length of the CDR3 is 16 residues. Per germline, CDR1 MNHEY and CDR2 SVGAGI. Trimming cost V 4 bases and J 5 bases; bases outside gene matches: 9. The CDR3 nucleotides are TGTGCCAGCAGTTCCGGGACAGGGGGTACTAAGGAGACCCAGTACTTC. It translates to CASSSGTGGTKETQYF.

This chain joins TRBV6-4 and TRBJ2-1; no clear D. CDR3 length: 18 amino acids. Trimming removed 0 bases at V and 3 bases at J, with 18 bases between. The V gene's germline CDR1 is MRHNA and CDR2 SNTAGT. CDR3 in amino acids: CASSDSSALCGHYNEQFF. CDR3 nucleotides: TGTGCCAGCAGTGACTCGTCAGCCCTTTGCGGCCACTACAATGAGCAGTTCTTC.

This chain joins TRBV5-1 and TRBJ2-1; 8 nucleotides agree with TRBD2. Per the germline V gene, CDR1 is SGHRS and CDR2 is YFSETQ. V trimming: 4 bases; J trimming: 6 bases; junction bases outside the gene matches: 9. This CDR3 has 15 residues. This chain's CDR3 is CASSLAAGAGNEQFF. CDR3 in DNA: TGCGCCAGCAGCCTGGCAGCGGGAGCAGGCAATGAGCAGTTCTTC.

In this sample, this clone turned up a few times. V usage is TRBV7-3 and J usage is TRBJ1-1; D is unclear. Trimming pared 2 bases from V and 0 bases from J, leaving 7 bases between. Germline V gene sequence: CDR1 SGHTA, CDR2 FQGTGA. This CDR3 comprises 14 residues. CDR3 in amino acids: CASSLFGVNTEAFF. The CDR3 coding sequence is TGTGCCAGCAGCTTATTCGGGGTGAACACTGAAGCTTTCTTT.

V and J are TRBV4-2 and TRBJ2-7, with 9 bases identical to TRBD2. The CDR3 consists of 16 residues. Germline V gene lookup returns CDR1 LGHNA and CDR2 YNFKEQ. Germline trimming cut 1 base from V and 2 bases from J; bases unmatched to any gene: 6. The CDR3 DNA follows: TGTGCCAGCAGCCAAGGGATAATAGCGGGGGCCTACGAGCAGTACTTC. As protein: CASSQGIIAGAYEQYF.

The V and J genes are TRBV6-6 and TRBJ1-2, with D hard to call. Germline CDR1 and CDR2: MNHNY and SVGAGI (reference sequence). There are 15 residues in the CDR3. Trimming removed 0 bases from V and 6 bases from J, with 14 bases in between. CDR3 residues: CASSYSEGGGNGYTF. For the CDR3, the DNA is TGTGCCAGCAGTTACTCGGAGGGCGGAGGGAATGGCTACACCTTC.

The chain uses TRBV6-5 and TRBJ1-2; D ambiguous. CDR1 is MNHEY and CDR2 is SVGAGI in the germline V gene. The CDR3 loop spans 15 amino acids. The V end was cut by 3 bases, the J end by 0 bases, with 11 bases between. The CDR3 protein is CASSYRANSNYGYTF. In DNA, the CDR3 is TGTGCCAGCAGTTATCGCGCTAACTCTAACTATGGCTACACCTTC.

By its share, this clone is large (0.1 to 1%). The chain links TRBV27 to TRBJ1-2; 7 bases are a match to TRBD1. V shed 6 bases and J 5 bases; nucleotides not matched to a gene: 12. The CDR3 has 15 residues. Germline V gives CDR1 MNHEY, CDR2 SMNVEV (reference sequence). The CDR3 spells CASSNTGQTLYGYTF. The CDR3 DNA reads as TGTGCCAGCAGCAATACGGGACAGACTCTTTATGGCTACACCTTC.